The 21 T cell receptor beta chains given below trace back to one sample, sequenced in a study of T cells in Graves' hyperthyroidism and ophthalmopathy. Template material for amplifying TCR beta CDR3 regions consisted of RNA transcripts. TCR CDR3 underwent first-round RT-PCR with the HTBI primer set. One entry per CDR3 protein results from TCRdb running MiXCR on the multiplex PCR reads. This repertoire shows roughly 360,000 distinct CDR3 sequences, about 14% found once; its top ten account for less than 25%. The sequencing sample was made of blood. All receptors derive from a man under 40 with Graves' hyperthyroidism that later progressed to Graves' ophthalmopathy.

This clonotype was found many times. This chain uses TRBV7-6 with TRBJ1-1; 7 bases align to TRBD1. Germline V CDR1 and CDR2: SGHVS, FNYEAQ. V lost 4 bases to trimming and J lost 1 base; unmatched junction nucleotides: 9. CDR3 length: 16 residues. The CDR3 sequence: CASSSTRTGGNTEAFF. CDR3 bases: TGTGCCAGCAGCTCGACGCGGACAGGCGGGAACACTGAAGCTTTCTTT.

CDR3 in DNA: TGCAGCGTTGGGCGACTTGCAACTAATGAAAAACTGTTTTTT. Protein sequence: CSVGRLATNEKLFF. V is TRBV29-1 and J is TRBJ1-4, with D hard to call. CDR3 length: 14 amino acids. V was shortened by 4 bases and J by 0 bases, with 9 bases between the two germline ends. In germline, CDR1 is SQVTM, CDR2 ANQGSEA. Filled out from reference TRBV29-1 and TRBJ1-4, the complete variable domain reads SAVISQKPSRDICQRGTSLTIQCQVDSQVTMMFWYRQQPGQSLTLIATANQGSEATYESGFVIDKFPISRPNLTFSTLTVSNMSPEDSSIYLCSVGRLATNEKLFFGSGTQLSVL.

The table lists this clonotype with many counts. The chain links TRBV6-1 to TRBJ2-7; D is tentatively TRBD1 or TRBD2 (5 bases each). Trimming removed 4 bases at V and 3 bases at J, with 13 bases between. CDR1 is MNHNS, CDR2 SASEGT, per germline. The CDR3 spans 14 residues. The CDR3 DNA is TGTGCCAGCAGTGCACCGGGGCAGGACTACGAGCAGTACTTC. It yields the protein CASSAPGQDYEQYF.

The V gene is TRBV28, the J gene TRBJ1-4; 8 bases fit TRBD1. Germline lookup yields CDR1 MDHEN and CDR2 SYDVKM. V gave up 6 bases and J gave up 7 bases; unmatched junction bases: 7. CDR3 length equals 14 residues. The CDR3 loop is CASSSDRGPEKLFF. CDR3 sequence (DNA): TGTGCCAGCAGCTCCGACAGGGGTCCTGAAAAACTGTTTTTT.

This clonotype was recorded at least ten times. V is TRBV30 and J is TRBJ1-6; 7 nucleotides align to TRBD1. This CDR3 contains 15 residues. The ends lost 1 base at V and 9 bases at J; junction bases unmatched: 9. Germline CDR1 is GTSNPN and CDR2 is SVGIG (reference sequence). The CDR3 DNA reads TGTGCCTGGAGTGGACAGGGTCTGGCTGGTTCACCCCTCCACTTT. Encoded protein: CAWSGQGLAGSPLHF.

This clonotype was seen ten or more times. The V and J genes are TRBV2 and TRBJ1-2; D not resolved. This CDR3 contains 11 residues. The V end lost 4 bases, the J end lost 7 bases, and 7 bases lay between the germline ends. Germline loops: CDR1 SNHLY, CDR2 FYNNEI. CDR3 coding DNA: TGTGCCAGCAGTGTTATGTTTGGCTACACCTTC. Its translation is CASSVMFGYTF.

This clonotype was observed at least ten times. The chain links TRBV5-1 to TRBJ2-5; 7 bases align to TRBD1. Germline V lookup: CDR1 SGHRS, CDR2 YFSETQ. This CDR3 has 13 residues. After removal of 4 bases from V and 3 bases from J, the junction contained 3 bases not matched to a gene. CDR3 sequence: CASSRGREETQYF. DNA for the CDR3: TGCGCCAGCAGCAGGGGGCGAGAAGAGACCCAGTACTTC.

The chain combines TRBV24-1 with TRBJ2-3; TRBD2 matches 7 bases. The CDR3 has 17 residues. The trim removed 2 bases at V and 4 bases at J, leaving 11 bases unmatched. The germline V gene encodes CDR1 KGHDR and CDR2 SFDVKD. The CDR3 DNA follows: TGTGCCACCAGTGATTCCTGGACTAGGCTTCGCTCAGATACGCAGTATTTT. This gives the protein CATSDSWTRLRSDTQYF.

This clonotype was counted at least ten times. The chain carries TRBV7-9 and TRBJ2-1; D unresolved. The CDR3 length is 11 residues. Germline assignment: CDR1 SEHNR and CDR2 FQNEAQ (reference sequence). Trimming took off 6 bases at V and 10 bases at J, with 10 bases between the two ends. Here the CDR3 DNA reads TGTGCCAGCAGTCTCGGCCCAGAGCAGTTCTTC. This encodes CASSLGPEQFF.

The chain uses TRBV9 and TRBJ1-3; D is undetermined. Germline-derived CDR1 and CDR2 are SGDLS and YYNGEE. The CDR3 sequence is 13 residues long. V was trimmed by 4 bases and J by 2 bases, leaving 7 bases between them. DNA for the CDR3: TGTGCCAGCAGCTCCCCACCTGGAAACACCATATATTTT. Residues: CASSSPPGNTIYF.

In its sample, this clonotype was seen a few times. V usage is TRBV5-1 and J usage is TRBJ1-1; perhaps TRBD1 as D (5 bases). The CDR3 loop spans 17 amino acids. The germline gives CDR1 SGHRS, CDR2 YFSETQ. Trimming removed 3 bases at V and 1 base at J, with 19 bases between. In DNA, the CDR3 is TGCGCCAGCAGCTCCGGTGGGGGATCACTAAAGAACACTGAAGCTTTCTTT. This gives the protein CASSSGGGSLKNTEAFF.

This clonotype was seen ten or more times. This rearrangement joins TRBV12-3 or TRBV12-4 to TRBJ2-3; possibly TRBD1 or TRBD2 for D (5 bases each). This CDR3 region has 15 residues. V lost 5 bases and J 0 bases, leaving 12 bases between the germline ends. In DNA form, the CDR3 reads TGTGCCAGCAGTGGGACGGTGTCTAGCACAGATACGCAGTATTTT. Its translation: CASSGTVSSTDTQYF.

This clonotype showed up just a few times. The chain links TRBV3-1 to TRBJ2-2; the match to TRBD2 covers 8 bases. CDR1 LGHDT and CDR2 YNNKEL come from the germline V gene (reference sequence). The trim removed 4 bases at V and 7 bases at J, leaving 11 bases unmatched. The CDR3 is made up of 16 amino acids. The CDR3 coding sequence is TGTGCCAGCAGCCGCCGCTCCCGGGGGGGCATCGGGGAGCTGTTTTTT. Translated, it gives CASSRRSRGGIGELFF.

This clonotype was detected a few times. The CDR3 region has the DNA TGTGCCACCAGTGATTTTGAACAGTCATACGAGCAGTACTTC. It translates to CATSDFEQSYEQYF. The chain combines TRBV24-1 with TRBJ2-7; the D is unclear. The V end lost 1 base, the J end lost 4 bases, and 10 bases lay between the germline ends. Germline CDR1 is KGHDR and CDR2 is SFDVKD. The CDR3 has 14 amino acids.

This clonotype was recorded a few times. CDR3 DNA: TGTGCCAGCAGCCAAGATTTACGGAATGCCGAGCAGTACTTC. It specifies CASSQDLRNAEQYF. The genes are TRBV4-2 and TRBJ2-7; no firm D call. The V and J ends lost 0 bases and 6 bases respectively, with 12 bases between them. Germline V gene lookup returns CDR1 LGHNA and CDR2 YNFKEQ. This CDR3 region has 14 residues.

The V call is TRBV9, the J call TRBJ2-3; D is possibly TRBD2 (6 bases). V gave up 0 bases and J gave up 1 base, with 18 bases separating them. The CDR3 runs 18 residues. Germline CDR1 SGDLS, CDR2 YYNGEE. Here the CDR3 reads CASSVGVIGGVGTDTQYF. DNA for the CDR3: TGTGCCAGCAGCGTAGGGGTAATTGGAGGGGTCGGCACAGATACGCAGTATTTT.

V usage is TRBV11-2 and J usage is TRBJ2-3; D may be TRBD2 (7 bases). Trimming shortened V by 2 bases and J by 2 bases, and 14 bases separated the two germline ends. Germline V gene lookup returns CDR1 SGHAT and CDR2 FQNNGV. CDR3 length: 16 amino acids. The CDR3 sequence is CASSLRGASSTDTQYF. The CDR3, as DNA: TGTGCCAGCAGCTTACGGGGGGCCTCCTCCACAGATACGCAGTATTTT.

This clonotype was found many times. The chain recombines TRBV28 with TRBJ1-5; TRBD1 agrees at 9 bases. The CDR3 covers 14 residues. With 5 bases clipped from V and 4 bases from J, the junction kept 3 bases outside the gene matches. Germline loops: CDR1 MDHEN, CDR2 SYDVKM. The DNA of the CDR3 is TGTGCCAGCAGTGACGGACAGGGGAATCAGCCCCAGCATTTT. It codes for CASSDGQGNQPQHF.

There are a few counts of this clonotype. The chain couples TRBV28 to TRBJ2-3; no reliable D call. The V and J ends lost 2 bases and 2 bases respectively, with 8 bases between them. The CDR3 runs 14 residues. The germline V gene encodes CDR1 MDHEN and CDR2 SYDVKM. The CDR3 DNA reads as TGTGCCAGCAGTTTACTCCGGGTCACAGATACGCAGTATTTT. It codes for CASSLLRVTDTQYF. The full variable domain, completed using reference TRBV28 and TRBJ2-3, is DVKVTQSSRYLVKRTGEKVFLECVQDMDHENMFWYRQDPGLGLRLIYFSYDVKMKEKGDIPEGYSVSREKKERFSLILESASTNQTSMYLCASSLLRVTDTQYFGPGTRLTVL.

This clonotype came up once. A much larger clone lies a single base off, so this may be a read error. V and J are TRBV27 and TRBJ2-3; D possibly uses TRBD1 or TRBD2 (5 bases each). This CDR3 has 16 residues. Trimming left V 4 bases short and J 0 bases short, with 14 bases between. CDR1 is MNHEY, CDR2 SMNVEV, per germline (reference sequence). The CDR3 loop reads CASSYNRGSSTDTQYF. CDR3 coding DNA: TGTGCCAGCAGTTATAATCGGGGCTCTAGCACAGATACGCAGTATTTT.

Many counts were recorded for this clonotype. CDR3 sequence reads: CSASTDRDGYTF. Written as DNA, the CDR3 is TGCAGTGCTAGCACCGACAGGGATGGCTACACCTTC. V is TRBV20-1 and J is TRBJ1-2, with 7 bases identical to TRBD1. Germline trimming cut 3 bases from V and 6 bases from J; bases unmatched to any gene: 4. The CDR3 is 12 residues long. Germline V CDR1 and CDR2: DFQATT, SNEGSKA (reference sequence).